The sequence of this T cell receptor beta chain was determined in a study of OX40 agonist ivuxolimab in advanced cancers. Whole-study context: It was ivuxolimab, an agonistic anti-OX40 (CD134) antibody, that patients were treated with. Overall study findings and caveats: Which antigen the expanded peripheral T cells recognized is unknown.

The protocol was immunoSEQ multiplex PCR, while the TCRdb copy is restricted to in-frame clones and leaves out a portion. The table has 60,000 to 75,000 clones, about 90% seen once. Remarks on this clone: What it binds is not known.

The V gene's germline CDR1 is GTSNPN and CDR2 SVGIG (reference sequence). V lost 3 bases and J 6 bases, leaving 17 bases between the germline ends. This CDR3 has 14 residues. No patient had autoimmune disease or received systemic immunosuppression. The sample here was CD4+ or CD8+ T cells sorted from blood, taken in a trial of the OX40 agonist ivuxolimab. This clonotype was obtained from an adult with an advanced solid tumor such as melanoma, head and neck, liver or kidney cancer. V usage is TRBV30 and J usage is TRBJ1-1, with D perhaps matching TRBD1 (5 bases). The CDR3 is CAWRVTVQRAEAFF. The DNA of the CDR3 is TGTGCCTGGAGGGTGACAGTTCAGCGCGCTGAAGCTTTCTTT.